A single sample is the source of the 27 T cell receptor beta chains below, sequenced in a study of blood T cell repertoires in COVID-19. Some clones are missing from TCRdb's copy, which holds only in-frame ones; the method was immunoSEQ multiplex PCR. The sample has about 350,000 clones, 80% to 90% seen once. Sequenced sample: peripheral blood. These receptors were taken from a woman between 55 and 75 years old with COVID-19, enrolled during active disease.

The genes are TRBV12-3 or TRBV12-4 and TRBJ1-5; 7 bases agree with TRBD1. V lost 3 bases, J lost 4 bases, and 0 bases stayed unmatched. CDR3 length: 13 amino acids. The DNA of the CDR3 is TGTGCCAGCAGTTTGGGACAGAATCAGCCCCAGCATTTT. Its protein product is CASSLGQNQPQHF.

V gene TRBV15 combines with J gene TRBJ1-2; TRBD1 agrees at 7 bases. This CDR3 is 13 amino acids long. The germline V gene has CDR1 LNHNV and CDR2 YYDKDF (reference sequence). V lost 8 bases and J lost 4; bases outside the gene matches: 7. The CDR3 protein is CATGDRRSYGYTF. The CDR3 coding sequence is TGTGCCACCGGGGACAGACGAAGCTATGGCTACACCTTC.

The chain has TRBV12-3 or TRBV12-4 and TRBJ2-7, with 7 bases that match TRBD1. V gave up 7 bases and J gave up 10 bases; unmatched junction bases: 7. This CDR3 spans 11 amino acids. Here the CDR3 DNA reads TGTGCCAGCACCAAGGGACAGTTACAGTACTTC. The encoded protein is CASTKGQLQYF.

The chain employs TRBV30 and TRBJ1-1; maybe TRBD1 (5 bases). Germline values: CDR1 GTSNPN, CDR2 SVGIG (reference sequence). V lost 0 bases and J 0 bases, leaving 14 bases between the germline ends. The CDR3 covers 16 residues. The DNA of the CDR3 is TGTGCCTGGAGTGTATCCCCCAGGGCTCTGAACACTGAAGCTTTCTTT. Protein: CAWSVSPRALNTEAFF.

The CDR3 region has the DNA TGTGCCAGCTCATCGACAGTGAATATTGGTTACGAGCAGTACTTC. It translates to CASSSTVNIGYEQYF. This rearrangement joins TRBV18 to TRBJ2-7; D may be TRBD1 (5 bases). Trimming removed 5 bases from V and 4 bases from J, with 18 bases in between. This CDR3 is 15 amino acids long. Germline V gene data show CDR1 as KGHSH and CDR2 as LQKENI.

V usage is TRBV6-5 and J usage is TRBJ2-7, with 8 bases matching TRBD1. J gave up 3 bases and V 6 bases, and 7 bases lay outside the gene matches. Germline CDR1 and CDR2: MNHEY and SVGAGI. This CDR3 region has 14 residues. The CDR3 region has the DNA TGTGCCAGCAGCGACGGGACAGGTAACTACGAGCAGTACTTC. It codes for CASSDGTGNYEQYF.

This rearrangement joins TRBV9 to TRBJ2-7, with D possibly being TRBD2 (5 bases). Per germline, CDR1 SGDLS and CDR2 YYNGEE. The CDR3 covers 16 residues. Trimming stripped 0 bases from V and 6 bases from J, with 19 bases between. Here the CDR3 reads CASSVATEGGPTEQYF. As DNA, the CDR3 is TGTGCCAGCAGCGTAGCTACCGAGGGCGGTCCCACCGAGCAGTACTTC.

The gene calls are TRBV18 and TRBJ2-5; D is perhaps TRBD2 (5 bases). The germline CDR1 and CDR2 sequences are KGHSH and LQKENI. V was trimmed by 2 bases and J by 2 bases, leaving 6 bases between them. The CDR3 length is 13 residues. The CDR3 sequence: CASSPSGQETQYF. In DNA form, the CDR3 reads TGTGCCAGCTCACCATCGGGACAAGAGACCCAGTACTTC.

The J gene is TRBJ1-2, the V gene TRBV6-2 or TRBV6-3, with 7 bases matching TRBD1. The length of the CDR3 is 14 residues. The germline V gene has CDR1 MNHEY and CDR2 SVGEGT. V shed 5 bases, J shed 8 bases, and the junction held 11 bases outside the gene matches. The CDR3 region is CASSDRTGLGGYTF. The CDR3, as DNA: TGTGCCAGCAGTGACCGGACAGGCCTCGGGGGCTACACCTTC.

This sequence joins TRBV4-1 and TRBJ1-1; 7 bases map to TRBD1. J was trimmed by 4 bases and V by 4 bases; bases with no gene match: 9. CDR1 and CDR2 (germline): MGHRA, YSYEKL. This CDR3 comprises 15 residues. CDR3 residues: CASSPHLQGFTEAFF. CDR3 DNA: TGCGCCAGCAGCCCCCATCTACAGGGGTTCACTGAAGCTTTCTTT.

The CDR3 is CASSGTDRADTYEQYF. The CDR3 DNA follows: TGTGCCAGCAGCGGGACCGACAGGGCAGATACCTACGAGCAGTACTTC. J is TRBJ2-7 and V is TRBV9; the match to TRBD1 covers 7 bases. The CDR3 has 16 residues. J was trimmed by 2 bases and V by 3 bases; bases with no gene match: 11. Germline V gene data show CDR1 as SGDLS and CDR2 as YYNGEE.

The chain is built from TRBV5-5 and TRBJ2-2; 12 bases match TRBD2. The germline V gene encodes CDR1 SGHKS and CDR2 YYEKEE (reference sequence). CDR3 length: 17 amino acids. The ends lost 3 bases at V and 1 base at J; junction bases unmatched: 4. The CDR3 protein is CASSWLAGGRNTGELFF. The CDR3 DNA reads TGTGCCAGCAGCTGGCTAGCGGGGGGGCGGAACACCGGGGAGCTGTTTTTT.

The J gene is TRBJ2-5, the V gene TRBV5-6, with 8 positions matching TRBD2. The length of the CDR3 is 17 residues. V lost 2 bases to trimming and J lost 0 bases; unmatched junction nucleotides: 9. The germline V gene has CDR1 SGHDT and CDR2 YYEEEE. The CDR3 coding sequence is TGTGCCAGCAGCTTCGAGCGGGGGCGACTGTACCAAGAGACCCAGTACTTC. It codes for CASSFERGRLYQETQYF.

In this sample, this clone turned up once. The CDR3 nucleotides read TGCAGTGCCGGGACAGGTGCCGTCCTGACTTTC. This codes for CSAGTGAVLTF. This chain joins TRBV20-1 and TRBJ2-6; TRBD1 agrees at 8 bases. Germline CDR1 DFQATT, CDR2 SNEGSKA (reference sequence). J gave up 12 bases and V 6 bases, and 4 bases lay outside the gene matches. The CDR3 has 11 amino acids.

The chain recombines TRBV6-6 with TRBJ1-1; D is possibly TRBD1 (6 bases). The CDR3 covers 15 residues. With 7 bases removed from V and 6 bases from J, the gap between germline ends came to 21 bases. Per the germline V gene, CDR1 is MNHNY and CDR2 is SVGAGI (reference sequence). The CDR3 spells CASIERTGKAAEAFF. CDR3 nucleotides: TGTGCCAGCATCGAAAGAACAGGGAAGGCGGCTGAAGCTTTCTTT.

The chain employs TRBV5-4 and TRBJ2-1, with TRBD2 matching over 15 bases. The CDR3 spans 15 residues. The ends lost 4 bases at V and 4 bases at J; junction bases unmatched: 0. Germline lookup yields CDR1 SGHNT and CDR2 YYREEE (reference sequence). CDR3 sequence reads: CASSGLAGGYNEQFF. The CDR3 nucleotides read TGTGCCAGCAGCGGACTAGCGGGGGGGTACAATGAGCAGTTCTTC.

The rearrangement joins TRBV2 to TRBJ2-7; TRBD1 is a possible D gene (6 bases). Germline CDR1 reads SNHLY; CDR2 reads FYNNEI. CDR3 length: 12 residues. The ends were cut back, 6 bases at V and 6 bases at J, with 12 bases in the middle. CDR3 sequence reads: CASSPDRREQYF. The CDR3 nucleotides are TGTGCCAGCAGCCCCGACAGGCGCGAGCAGTACTTC.

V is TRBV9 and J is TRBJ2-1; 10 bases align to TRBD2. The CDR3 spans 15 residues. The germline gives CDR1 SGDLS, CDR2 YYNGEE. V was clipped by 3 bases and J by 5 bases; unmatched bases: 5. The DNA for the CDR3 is TGTGCCAGCAGCGGTAGCGGGGGGCTCCACAATGAGCAGTTCTTC. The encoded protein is CASSGSGGLHNEQFF.

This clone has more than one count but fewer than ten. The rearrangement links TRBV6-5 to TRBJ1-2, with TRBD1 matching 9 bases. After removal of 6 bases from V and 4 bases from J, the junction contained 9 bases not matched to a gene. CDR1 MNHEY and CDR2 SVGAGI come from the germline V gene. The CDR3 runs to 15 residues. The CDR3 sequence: CASSPGTGLPYGYTF. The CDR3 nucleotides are TGTGCCAGCAGCCCCGGGACAGGGTTACCCTATGGCTACACCTTC.

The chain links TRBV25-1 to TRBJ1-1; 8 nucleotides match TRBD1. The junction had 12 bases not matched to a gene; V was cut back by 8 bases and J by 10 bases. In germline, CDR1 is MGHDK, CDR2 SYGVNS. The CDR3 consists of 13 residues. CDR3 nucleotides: TGTGCCAGCCGGGGACAGGATGGGGACGGAGCTTTCTTT. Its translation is CASRGQDGDGAFF.

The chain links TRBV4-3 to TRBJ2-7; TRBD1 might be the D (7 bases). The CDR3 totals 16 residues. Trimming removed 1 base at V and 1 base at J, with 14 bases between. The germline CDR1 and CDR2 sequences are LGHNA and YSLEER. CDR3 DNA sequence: TGCGCCAGCAGCCAAGGGACAGGTCGGGAGTCCTACGAGCAGTACTTC. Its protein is CASSQGTGRESYEQYF.

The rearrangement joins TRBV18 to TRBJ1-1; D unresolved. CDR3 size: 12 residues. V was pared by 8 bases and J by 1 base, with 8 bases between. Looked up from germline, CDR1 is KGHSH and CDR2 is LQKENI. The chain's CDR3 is CASRRGNTEAFF. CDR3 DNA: TGTGCCAGCCGAAGAGGGAACACTGAAGCTTTCTTT.

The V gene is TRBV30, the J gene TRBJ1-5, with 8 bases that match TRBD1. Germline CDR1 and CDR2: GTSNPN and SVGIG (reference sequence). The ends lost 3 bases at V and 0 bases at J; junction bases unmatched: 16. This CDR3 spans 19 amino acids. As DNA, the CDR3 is TGTGCCTGGAGCCCTGGGGACAGGCCATCCTTCTATAGCAATCAGCCCCAGCATTTT. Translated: CAWSPGDRPSFYSNQPQHF.

The CDR3 DNA reads TGCGCCAGCAGCTTGCCCAACAGACAGGCACCCCTCCACTTT. Its protein product is CASSLPNRQAPLHF. The rearrangement links TRBV5-1 to TRBJ1-6; D is perhaps TRBD1 (6 bases). V lost 1 base, J lost 11 bases, and 13 bases lay in between. Per germline, CDR1 SGHRS and CDR2 YFSETQ. This CDR3 region has 14 residues.

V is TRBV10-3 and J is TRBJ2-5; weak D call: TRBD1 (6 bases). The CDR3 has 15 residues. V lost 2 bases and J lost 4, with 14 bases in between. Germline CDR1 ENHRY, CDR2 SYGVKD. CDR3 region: CAISELQGFGETQYF. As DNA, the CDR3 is TGTGCCATCAGTGAGCTACAGGGTTTCGGAGAGACCCAGTACTTC.

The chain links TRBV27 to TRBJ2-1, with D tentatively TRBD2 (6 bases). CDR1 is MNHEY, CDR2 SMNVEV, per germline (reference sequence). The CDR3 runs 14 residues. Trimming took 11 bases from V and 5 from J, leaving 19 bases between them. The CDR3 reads CASSPGGEDNEQFF. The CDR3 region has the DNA TGTGCCTCGTCCCCAGGCGGGGAGGACAATGAGCAGTTCTTC.

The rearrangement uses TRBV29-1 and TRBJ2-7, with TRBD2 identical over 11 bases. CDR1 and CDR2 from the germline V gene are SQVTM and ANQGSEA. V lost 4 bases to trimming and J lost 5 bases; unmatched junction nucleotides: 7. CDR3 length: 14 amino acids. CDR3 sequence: CSVVGLAGGNEQYF. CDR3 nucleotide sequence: TGCAGCGTTGTCGGCCTAGCGGGGGGAAACGAGCAGTACTTC.